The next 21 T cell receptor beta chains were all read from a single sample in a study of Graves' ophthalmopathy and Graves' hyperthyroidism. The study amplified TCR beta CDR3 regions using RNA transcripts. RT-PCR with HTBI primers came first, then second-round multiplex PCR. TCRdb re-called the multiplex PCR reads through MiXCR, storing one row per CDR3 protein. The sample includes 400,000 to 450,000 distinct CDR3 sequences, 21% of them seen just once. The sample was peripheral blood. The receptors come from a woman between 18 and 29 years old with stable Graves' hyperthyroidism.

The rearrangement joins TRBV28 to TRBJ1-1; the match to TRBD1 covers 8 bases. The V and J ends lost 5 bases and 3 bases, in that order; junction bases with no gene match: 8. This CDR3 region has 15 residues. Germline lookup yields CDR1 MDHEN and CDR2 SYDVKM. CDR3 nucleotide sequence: TGTGCCAGCAGTCCCTTGACAGGGGAGGACACTGAAGCTTTCTTT. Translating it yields CASSPLTGEDTEAFF. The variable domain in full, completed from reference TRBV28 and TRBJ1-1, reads DVKVTQSSRYLVKRTGEKVFLECVQDMDHENMFWYRQDPGLGLRLIYFSYDVKMKEKGDIPEGYSVSREKKERFSLILESASTNQTSMYLCASSPLTGEDTEAFFGQGTRLTVV.

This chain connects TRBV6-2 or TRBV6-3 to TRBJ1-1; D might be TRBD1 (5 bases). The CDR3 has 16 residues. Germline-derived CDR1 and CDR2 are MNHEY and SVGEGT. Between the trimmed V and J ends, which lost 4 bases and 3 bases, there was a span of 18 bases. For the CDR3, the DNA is TGTGCCAGCAGTTCCCCTCCAGGGAGGTTGTACACTGAAGCTTTCTTT. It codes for CASSSPPGRLYTEAFF.

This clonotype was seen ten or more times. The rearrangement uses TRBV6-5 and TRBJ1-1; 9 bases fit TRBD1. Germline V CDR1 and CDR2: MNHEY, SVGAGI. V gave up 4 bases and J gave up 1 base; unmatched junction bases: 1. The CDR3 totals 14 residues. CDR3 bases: TGTGCCAGCAGTTCGGGACAGGGGAACACTGAAGCTTTCTTT. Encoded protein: CASSSGQGNTEAFF.

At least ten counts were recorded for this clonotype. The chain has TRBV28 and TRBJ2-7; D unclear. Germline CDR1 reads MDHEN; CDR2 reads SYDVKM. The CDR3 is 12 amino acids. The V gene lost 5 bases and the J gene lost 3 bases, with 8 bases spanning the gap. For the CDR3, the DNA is TGTGCCAGCAGTCAAATTAACTACGAGCAGTACTTC. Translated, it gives CASSQINYEQYF.

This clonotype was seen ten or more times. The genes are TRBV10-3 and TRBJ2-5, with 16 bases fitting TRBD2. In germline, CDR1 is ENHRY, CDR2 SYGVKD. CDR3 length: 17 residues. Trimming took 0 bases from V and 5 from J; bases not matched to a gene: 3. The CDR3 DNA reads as TGTGCCATCAGTGAGTCGGGGACTAGCGGGAGGGCGGAGACCCAGTACTTC. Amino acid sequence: CAISESGTSGRAETQYF.

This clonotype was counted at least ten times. The CDR3 DNA reads TGTGCCAGCAGCTCCACAGGGGACAACTATGGCTACACCTTC. This codes for CASSSTGDNYGYTF. The chain employs TRBV7-3 and TRBJ1-2, with 7 bases fitting TRBD1. With V trimmed by 4 bases and J by 2 bases, 4 bases remained unmatched. This CDR3 comprises 14 residues. CDR1 and CDR2 from the germline V gene are SGHTA and FQGTGA.

CDR3 DNA sequence: TGCGCCAGCAGCTTGGAATGGGGCTGGCAAGAGACCCAGTACTTC. Residues: CASSLEWGWQETQYF. The genes are TRBV5-1 and TRBJ2-5; possible D gene TRBD1, 5 bases. The V and J ends lost 0 bases and 2 bases respectively, with 11 bases between them. Germline V gene sequence: CDR1 SGHRS, CDR2 YFSETQ. The CDR3 length is 15 residues.

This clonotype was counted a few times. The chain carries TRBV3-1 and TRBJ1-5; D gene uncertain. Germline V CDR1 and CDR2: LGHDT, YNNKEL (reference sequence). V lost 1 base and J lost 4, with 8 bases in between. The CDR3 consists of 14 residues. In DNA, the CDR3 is TGTGCCAGCAGCCAAGTAGCAGGAAATCAGCCCCAGCATTTT. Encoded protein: CASSQVAGNQPQHF.

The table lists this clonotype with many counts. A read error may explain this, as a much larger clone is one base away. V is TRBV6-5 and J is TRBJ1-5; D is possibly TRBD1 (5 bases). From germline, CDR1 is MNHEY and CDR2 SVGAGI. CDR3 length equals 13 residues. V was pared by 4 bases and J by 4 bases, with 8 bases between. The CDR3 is CASSSAGNQPQHF. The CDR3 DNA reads TGTGCCAGCAGTTCAGCAGGGAATCAGCCCCAGCATTTT.

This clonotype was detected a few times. The CDR3 coding sequence is TGTGCCAGCAGCGGGACAGGCACGCTCTTCGGGGCCAACGTCCTGACTTTC. Encoded protein: CASSGTGTLFGANVLTF. The chain is built from TRBV6-1 and TRBJ2-6; 8 bases match TRBD1. V was clipped by 6 bases and J by 4 bases; unmatched bases: 11. CDR3 length equals 17 residues. Germline loops: CDR1 MNHNS, CDR2 SASEGT.

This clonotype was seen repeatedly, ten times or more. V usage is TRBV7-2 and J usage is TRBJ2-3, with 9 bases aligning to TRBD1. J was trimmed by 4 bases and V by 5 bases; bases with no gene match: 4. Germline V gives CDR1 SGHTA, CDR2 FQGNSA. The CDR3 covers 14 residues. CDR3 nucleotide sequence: TGTGCCAGCAGCACGGGACAGGGAGCAGATACGCAGTATTTT. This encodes CASSTGQGADTQYF.

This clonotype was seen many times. CDR3 in amino acids: CASNRLSEQYF. The DNA of the CDR3 is TGTGCCAGCAACCGGCTTTCCGAGCAGTACTTC. The V and J genes are TRBV2 and TRBJ2-7; D uncertain. Trimming cost V 7 bases and J 6 bases, with 10 bases left between them. This CDR3 contains 11 residues. Germline CDR1 and CDR2: SNHLY and FYNNEI.

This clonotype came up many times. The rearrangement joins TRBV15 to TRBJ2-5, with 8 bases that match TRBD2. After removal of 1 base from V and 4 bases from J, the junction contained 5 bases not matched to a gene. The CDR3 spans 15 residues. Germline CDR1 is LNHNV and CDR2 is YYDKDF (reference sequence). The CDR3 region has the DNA TGTGCCACCAGCAGAGGTCTCCTAGCGGGAGAGACCCAGTACTTC. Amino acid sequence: CATSRGLLAGETQYF.

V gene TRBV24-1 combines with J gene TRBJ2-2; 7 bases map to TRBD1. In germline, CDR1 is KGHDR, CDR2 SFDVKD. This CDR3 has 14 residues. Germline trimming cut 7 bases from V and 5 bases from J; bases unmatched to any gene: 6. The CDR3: CATRDRVGTGELFF. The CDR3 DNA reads TGTGCCACCAGAGACAGGGTAGGGACCGGGGAGCTGTTTTTT.

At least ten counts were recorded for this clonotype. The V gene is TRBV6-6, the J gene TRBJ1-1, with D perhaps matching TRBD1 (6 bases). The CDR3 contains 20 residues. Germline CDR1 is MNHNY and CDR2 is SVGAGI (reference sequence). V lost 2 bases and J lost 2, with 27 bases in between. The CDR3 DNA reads TGTGCCAGCAGTTACCGCCGTGGCGACTCATCGAGGGGGATCAACACTGAAGCTTTCTTT. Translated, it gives CASSYRRGDSSRGINTEAFF.

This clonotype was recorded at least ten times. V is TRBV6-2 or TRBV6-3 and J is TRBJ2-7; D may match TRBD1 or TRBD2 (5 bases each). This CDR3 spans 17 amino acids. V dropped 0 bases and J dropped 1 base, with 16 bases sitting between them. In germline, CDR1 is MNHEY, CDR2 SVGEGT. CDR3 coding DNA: TGTGCCAGCAGTTACTCGATCGAGGGGTGGGGTTCCTACGAGCAGTACTTC. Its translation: CASSYSIEGWGSYEQYF.

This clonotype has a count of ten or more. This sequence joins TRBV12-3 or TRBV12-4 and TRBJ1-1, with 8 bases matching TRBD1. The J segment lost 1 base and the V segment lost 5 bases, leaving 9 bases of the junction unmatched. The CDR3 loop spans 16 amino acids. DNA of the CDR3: TGTGCCAGCAGTCCAGGGGGCGCGTGGGGGAACACTGAAGCTTTCTTT. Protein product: CASSPGGAWGNTEAFF.

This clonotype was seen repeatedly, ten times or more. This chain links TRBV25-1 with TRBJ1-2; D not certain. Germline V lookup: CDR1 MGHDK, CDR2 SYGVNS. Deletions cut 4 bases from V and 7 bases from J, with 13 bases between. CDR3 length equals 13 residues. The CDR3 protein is CASSALNSGGYTF. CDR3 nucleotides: TGTGCCAGCAGTGCCCTAAACAGCGGTGGCTACACCTTC.

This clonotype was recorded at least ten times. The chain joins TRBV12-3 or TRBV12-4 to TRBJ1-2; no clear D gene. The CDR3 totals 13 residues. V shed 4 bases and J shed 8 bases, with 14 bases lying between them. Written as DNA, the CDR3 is TGTGCCAGCAGTTCTAGTTACGCCTCGGGCTACACCTTC. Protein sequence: CASSSSYASGYTF.

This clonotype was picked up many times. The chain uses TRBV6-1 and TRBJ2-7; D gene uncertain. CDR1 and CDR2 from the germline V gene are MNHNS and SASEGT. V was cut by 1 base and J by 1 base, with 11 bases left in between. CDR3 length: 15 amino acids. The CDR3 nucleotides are TGTGCCAGCAGTGAAGTGTCTAGTGGGTCCTACGAGCAGTACTTC. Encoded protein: CASSEVSSGSYEQYF.

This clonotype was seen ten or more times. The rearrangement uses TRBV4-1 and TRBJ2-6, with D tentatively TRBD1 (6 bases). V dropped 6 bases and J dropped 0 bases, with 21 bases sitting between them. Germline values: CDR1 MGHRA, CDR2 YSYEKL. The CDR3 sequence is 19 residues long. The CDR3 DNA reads TGCGCCAGCAGACTCCGGGACAAAACTTCTCGCTCTGGGGCCAACGTCCTGACTTTC. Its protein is CASRLRDKTSRSGANVLTF.